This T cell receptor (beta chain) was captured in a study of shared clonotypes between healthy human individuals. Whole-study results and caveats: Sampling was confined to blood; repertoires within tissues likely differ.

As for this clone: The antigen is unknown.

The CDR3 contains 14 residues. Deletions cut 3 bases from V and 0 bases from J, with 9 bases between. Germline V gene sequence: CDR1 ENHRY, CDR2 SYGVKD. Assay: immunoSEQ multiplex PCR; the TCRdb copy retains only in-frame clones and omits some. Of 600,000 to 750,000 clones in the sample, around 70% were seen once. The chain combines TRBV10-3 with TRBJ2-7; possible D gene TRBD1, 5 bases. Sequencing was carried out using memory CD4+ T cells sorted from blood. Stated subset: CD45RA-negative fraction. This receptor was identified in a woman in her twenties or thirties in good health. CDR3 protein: CAISDGQGSYEQYF. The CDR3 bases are TGTGCCATCAGTGACGGGCAGGGCTCCTACGAGCAGTACTTC.